Listed here are 25 T cell receptor beta chains from one sample, sequenced in a study of radiotherapy plus CTLA-4 blockade in lung cancer. Clones were sequenced by immunoSEQ multiplex PCR, and TCRdb holds only the in-frame ones, with some missing. The top ten clones hold more than 9% of a sample with around 80,000 clones, roughly 70% of them seen once. The input for sequencing was peripheral blood, taken from a patient treated with radiotherapy plus ipilimumab. The receptors were gathered from a human donor with non-small cell lung cancer whose response to radiotherapy plus ipilimumab could not be evaluated.

The chain joins TRBV29-1 to TRBJ2-1; 9 positions match TRBD2. Germline CDR1 SQVTM, CDR2 ANQGSEA. There are 14 residues in the CDR3. After removal of 6 bases from V and 7 bases from J, the junction contained 10 bases not matched to a gene. CDR3 residues: CSVPRGGKSNEQFF. For the CDR3, the DNA is TGCAGCGTCCCGCGGGGGGGTAAGAGTAATGAGCAGTTCTTC.

This clone was detected only a few times. The sample has other DNA sequences that encode this CDR3 too. V and J are TRBV6-6 and TRBJ1-1; D possibly corresponds to TRBD1 (5 bases). The length of the CDR3 is 13 residues. Germline lookup yields CDR1 MNHNY and CDR2 SVGAGI (reference sequence). Trimming removed 5 bases at V and 1 base at J, with 8 bases between. CDR3 loop: CASSPTANTEAFF. As DNA, the CDR3 is TGTGCCAGCAGTCCGACAGCGAACACTGAAGCTTTCTTT.

V and J are TRBV28 and TRBJ2-5, with TRBD2 as a possible D gene (5 bases). The V gene's germline CDR1 is MDHEN and CDR2 SYDVKM. There are 14 residues in the CDR3. The ends were cut back, 6 bases at V and 4 bases at J, with 15 bases in the middle. CDR3: CASRVPGKLETQYF. DNA of the CDR3: TGTGCCAGCAGAGTCCCCGGGAAGTTAGAGACCCAGTACTTC.

This clone is a singleton in its sample. The gene calls are TRBV5-1 and TRBJ1-5, with D uncertain. V was trimmed by 0 bases and J by 4 bases, leaving 5 bases between them. Germline V gives CDR1 SGHRS, CDR2 YFSETQ. This CDR3 region has 13 residues. CDR3 DNA sequence: TGCGCCAGCAGCTTGGCAGAAAATCAGCCCCAGCATTTT. Protein sequence: CASSLAENQPQHF.

In its sample, this clone is medium-sized. This chain links TRBV5-6 with TRBJ1-5, with D maybe TRBD1 (5 bases). V lost 0 bases to trimming and J lost 3 bases, with 10 bases between them. The CDR3 has 15 residues. Germline CDR1 and CDR2: SGHDT and YYEEEE. The CDR3 DNA reads TGTGCCAGCAGCTTGGCCGGGGGGTACAATCAGCCCCAGCATTTT. Translating it yields CASSLAGGYNQPQHF.

In DNA form, the CDR3 reads TGTGCCAGCAGTATACAGGGGCCTGGGGCCAACGTCCTGACTTTC. This gives the protein CASSIQGPGANVLTF. This chain connects TRBV7-9 to TRBJ2-6; TRBD1 aligns across 7 bases. The CDR3 spans 15 residues. CDR1 is SEHNR and CDR2 is FQNEAQ in the germline V gene (reference sequence). V gave up 6 bases and J gave up 2 bases; unmatched junction bases: 4.

CDR3 region: CSLLAGGSGETQYF. The DNA for the CDR3 is TGCAGCCTTTTGGCGGGGGGGAGTGGAGAGACCCAGTACTTC. V usage is TRBV29-1 and J usage is TRBJ2-5, with 9 bases fitting TRBD2. Germline loops: CDR1 SQVTM, CDR2 ANQGSEA. This CDR3 comprises 14 residues. Unmatched junction bases numbered 11, after V lost 8 bases and J lost 4 bases.

This rearrangement joins TRBV30 to TRBJ2-1; 11 bases are shared with TRBD2. The CDR3 has 15 amino acids. Germline V gene lookup returns CDR1 GTSNPN and CDR2 SVGIG (reference sequence). The ends lost 2 bases at V and 3 bases at J; junction bases unmatched: 3. CDR3: CAWSYGTSGYNEQFF. The CDR3 nucleotides read TGTGCCTGGAGTTACGGGACTAGCGGCTACAATGAGCAGTTCTTC.

V is TRBV11-2 and J is TRBJ2-7; D ambiguous. The CDR3 loop spans 15 amino acids. Germline lookup yields CDR1 SGHAT and CDR2 FQNNGV. The V and J ends lost 5 bases and 3 bases respectively, with 17 bases between them. The CDR3 loop reads CASSPAASGDYEQYF. The CDR3 DNA reads TGTGCCAGCAGCCCTGCGGCGTCCGGAGACTACGAGCAGTACTTC.

The genes are TRBV7-2 and TRBJ2-5, with a possible D match to TRBD2 (6 bases). The V gene lost 3 bases and the J gene lost 7 bases, with 6 bases spanning the gap. Germline values: CDR1 SGHTA, CDR2 FQGNSA. The CDR3 is 11 residues long. CDR3 protein: CASSLGGTQYF. As DNA, the CDR3 is TGTGCCAGCAGCTTGGGAGGGACCCAGTACTTC.

This clone was seen a single time. The chain joins TRBV27 to TRBJ2-1; weak D call: TRBD2 (6 bases). The CDR3 has 17 amino acids. V lost 0 bases and J lost 9, with 21 bases in between. Looked up from germline, CDR1 is MNHEY and CDR2 is SMNVEV (reference sequence). This chain's CDR3 is CASSLSGRLGVQSEQFF. The CDR3 DNA sequence: TGTGCCAGCAGTTTATCTGGGAGGCTAGGGGTACAAAGTGAGCAGTTCTTC.

The rearrangement links TRBV2 to TRBJ2-1; 9 nucleotides match TRBD2. Trimming took 6 bases from V and 5 from J; bases not matched to a gene: 2. The CDR3 is 13 residues long. The V gene's germline CDR1 is SNHLY and CDR2 FYNNEI. The CDR3 DNA is TGTGCCAGCAGCGGGACTAGCAACAATGAGCAGTTCTTC. It yields the protein CASSGTSNNEQFF.

The chain uses TRBV7-9 and TRBJ2-7; no reliable D call. The germline V gene has CDR1 SEHNR and CDR2 FQNEAQ (reference sequence). The CDR3 loop spans 13 amino acids. The V end lost 1 base, the J end lost 5 bases, and 9 bases lay between the germline ends. The CDR3 protein is CASSLVAINEQYF. The CDR3 bases are TGTGCCAGCAGCTTAGTCGCGATCAACGAGCAGTACTTC.

The V call is TRBV28, the J call TRBJ2-7; weak D call: TRBD1 (5 bases). The CDR3 contains 14 residues. The V end lost 2 bases, the J end lost 3 bases, and 11 bases lay between the germline ends. Germline lookup yields CDR1 MDHEN and CDR2 SYDVKM. In nucleotides, the CDR3 is TGTGCCAGCAGTTTACCAGCAGGGCACTACGAGCAGTACTTC. Its translation: CASSLPAGHYEQYF.

The J gene is TRBJ2-1, the V gene TRBV7-2; 8 bases map to TRBD2. Trimming removed 4 bases from V and 0 bases from J; junction bases left unmatched: 5. Per germline, CDR1 SGHTA and CDR2 FQGNSA. This CDR3 is built from 16 residues. CDR3 nucleotide sequence: TGTGCCAGCAGCTCCTTAGCGGGACCCTCCTACAATGAGCAGTTCTTC. Translation: CASSSLAGPSYNEQFF.

J is TRBJ2-2 and V is TRBV5-1; D might be TRBD2 (5 bases). The CDR3 is made up of 15 amino acids. V shed 4 bases and J shed 2 bases, with 12 bases lying between them. Per germline, CDR1 SGHRS and CDR2 YFSETQ. The CDR3 DNA is TGCGCCAGCAGCCTGACGGGGAAAAACACCGGGGAGCTGTTTTTT. It encodes CASSLTGKNTGELFF. The whole variable domain, filled in from reference TRBV5-1 and TRBJ2-2, reads KAGVTQTPRYLIKTRGQQVTLSCSPISGHRSVSWYQQTPGQGLQFLFEYFSETQRNKGNFPGRFSGRQFSNSRSEMNVSTLELGDSALYLCASSLTGKNTGELFFGEGSRLTVL.

The table lists this clone with a few counts. The J gene is TRBJ2-1, the V gene TRBV7-9; tentative D call: TRBD2 (5 bases). V was trimmed by 10 bases and J by 9 bases, leaving 16 bases between them. Per the germline V gene, CDR1 is SEHNR and CDR2 is FQNEAQ (reference sequence). The CDR3 is 12 residues long. The CDR3 region has the DNA TGTGCCATCTCCGCGGGCTGGGGTGAGCAGTTCTTC. Translating gives CAISAGWGEQFF.

The rearrangement uses TRBV7-9 and TRBJ1-1, with D possibly TRBD1 on 6 matching bases. Germline V gives CDR1 SEHNR, CDR2 FQNEAQ (reference sequence). Trimming shortened V by 1 base and J by 2 bases, and 8 bases separated the two germline ends. The CDR3 is made up of 14 amino acids. The CDR3 nucleotides are TGTGCCAGCAGCTTAGACAGGGTCAACACTGAAGCTTTCTTT. This translates into CASSLDRVNTEAFF.

This clone was found a few times. The genes are TRBV27 and TRBJ1-1; TRBD1 aligns across 7 bases. CDR3 length: 18 residues. CDR1 is MNHEY and CDR2 is SMNVEV in the germline V gene (reference sequence). V dropped 1 base and J dropped 0; count of bases not matched to a gene: 11. The CDR3 coding sequence is TGTGCCAGCAGTTTATTTTATATGGGGGACAGCTTGAACACTGAAGCTTTCTTT. Residues: CASSLFYMGDSLNTEAFF.

This chain links TRBV18 with TRBJ1-1, with a possible D match to TRBD1 (6 bases). V was pared by 3 bases and J by 5 bases, with 19 bases between. The CDR3 consists of 16 residues. From germline, CDR1 is KGHSH and CDR2 LQKENI. The CDR3 DNA follows: TGTGCCAGCTCACCCAACAGGGTTCGCGGAGAAACTGAAGCTTTCTTT. Protein: CASSPNRVRGETEAFF.

The chain has TRBV7-2 and TRBJ2-1, with D unclear. Germline loops: CDR1 SGHTA, CDR2 FQGNSA. The CDR3 contains 13 residues. With 5 bases removed from V and 0 bases from J, the gap between germline ends came to 5 bases. CDR3 DNA sequence: TGTGCCAGCAGCCCGAGCTCCTACAATGAGCAGTTCTTC. As protein: CASSPSSYNEQFF.

The sample holds one count of this clone. The V gene is TRBV27, the J gene TRBJ2-5; TRBD2 aligns across 8 bases. With the DNA end fitting TRBJ2-7 better, the J assignment may be wrong. Germline CDR1 is MNHEY and CDR2 is SMNVEV (reference sequence). The CDR3 has 14 residues. CDR3 sequence (DNA): TGTGCCAGCAGTTTAAAGGGACTAGAGTACGAGCAGTACTTC. Encoded protein: CASSLKGLEYEQYF.

V and J are TRBV4-1 and TRBJ2-7; D possibly corresponds to TRBD2 (6 bases). In germline, CDR1 is MGHRA, CDR2 YSYEKL. The CDR3 length is 15 residues. V was trimmed by 0 bases and J by 6 bases, leaving 15 bases between them. CDR3 sequence reads: CASSQEEEGFFEQYF. DNA of the CDR3: TGCGCCAGCAGCCAAGAGGAGGAGGGGTTCTTCGAGCAGTACTTC.

This clone showed up just once. The chain has TRBV19 and TRBJ1-2; possible D gene TRBD1, 6 bases. In germline, CDR1 is LNHDA, CDR2 SQIVND (reference sequence). The CDR3 has 12 amino acids. Trimming took 5 bases from V and 8 from J, leaving 12 bases between them. The CDR3 DNA follows: TGTGCCAGTAGTGCCGGTCAGGGGGGCTACACCTTC. Protein product: CASSAGQGGYTF.

This clone was recorded once. The CDR3 spells CASSIDRGAEQFF. The CDR3 bases are TGTGCCAGTAGTATAGATCGCGGAGCTGAGCAGTTCTTC. The V gene is TRBV19, the J gene TRBJ2-1, with no clear D. Trimming took 0 bases from V and 9 from J, leaving 9 bases between them. Germline V gene data show CDR1 as LNHDA and CDR2 as SQIVND (reference sequence). The CDR3 sequence is 13 residues long. Using reference TRBV19 and TRBJ2-1 for the parts outside the CDR3, the full variable domain is DGGITQSPKYLFRKEGQNVTLSCEQNLNHDAMYWYRQDPGQGLRLIYYSQIVNDFQKGDIAEGYSVSREKKESFPLTVTSAQKNPTAFYLCASSIDRGAEQFFGPGTRLTVL.